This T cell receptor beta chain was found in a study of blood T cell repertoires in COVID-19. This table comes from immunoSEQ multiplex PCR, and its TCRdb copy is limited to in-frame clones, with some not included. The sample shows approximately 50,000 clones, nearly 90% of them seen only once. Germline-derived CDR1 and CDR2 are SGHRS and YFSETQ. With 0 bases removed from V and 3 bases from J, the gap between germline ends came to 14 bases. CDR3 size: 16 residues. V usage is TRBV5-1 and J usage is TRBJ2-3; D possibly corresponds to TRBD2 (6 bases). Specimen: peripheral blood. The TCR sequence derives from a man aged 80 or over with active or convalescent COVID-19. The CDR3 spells CASSLVSGERTDTQYF. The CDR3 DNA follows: TGCGCCAGCAGCTTGGTTTCGGGGGAGAGGACAGATACGCAGTATTTT.